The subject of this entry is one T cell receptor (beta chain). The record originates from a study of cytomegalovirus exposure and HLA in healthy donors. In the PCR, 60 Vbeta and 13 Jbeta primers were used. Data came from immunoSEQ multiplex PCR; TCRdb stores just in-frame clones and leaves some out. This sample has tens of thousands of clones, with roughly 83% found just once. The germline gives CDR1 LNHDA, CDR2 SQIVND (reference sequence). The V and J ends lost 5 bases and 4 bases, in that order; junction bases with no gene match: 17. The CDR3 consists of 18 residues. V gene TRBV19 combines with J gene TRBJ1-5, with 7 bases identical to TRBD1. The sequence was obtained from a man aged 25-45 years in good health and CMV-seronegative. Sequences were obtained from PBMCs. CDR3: CASSWLPGQGERNQPQHF. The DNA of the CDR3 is TGTGCCAGTAGTTGGTTACCGGGGCAGGGGGAAAGGAATCAGCCCCAGCATTTT.